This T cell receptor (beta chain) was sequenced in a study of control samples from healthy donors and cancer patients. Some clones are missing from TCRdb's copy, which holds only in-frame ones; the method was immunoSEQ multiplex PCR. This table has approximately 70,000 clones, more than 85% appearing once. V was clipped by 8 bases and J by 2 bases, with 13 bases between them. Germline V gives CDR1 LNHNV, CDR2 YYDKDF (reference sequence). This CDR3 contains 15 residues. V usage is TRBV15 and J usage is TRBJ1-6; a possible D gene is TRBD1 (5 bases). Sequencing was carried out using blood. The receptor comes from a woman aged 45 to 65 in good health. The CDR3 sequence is CATAGRDTYNSPLHF. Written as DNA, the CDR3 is TGTGCCACCGCTGGCAGGGATACCTATAATTCACCCCTCCACTTT.